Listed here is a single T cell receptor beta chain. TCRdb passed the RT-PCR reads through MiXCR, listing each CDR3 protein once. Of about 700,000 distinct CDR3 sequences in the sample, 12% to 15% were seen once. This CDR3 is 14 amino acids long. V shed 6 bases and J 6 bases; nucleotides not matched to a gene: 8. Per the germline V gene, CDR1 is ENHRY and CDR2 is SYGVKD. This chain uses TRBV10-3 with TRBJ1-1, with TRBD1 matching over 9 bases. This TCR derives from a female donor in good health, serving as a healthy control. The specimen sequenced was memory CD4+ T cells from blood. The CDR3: CAISYTGGDAEAFF. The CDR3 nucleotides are TGTGCCATCAGCTATACAGGGGGCGACGCTGAAGCTTTCTTT.